A selection of T cell receptor beta chains follows, all from one sample in a study of tumor-infiltrating lymphocytes in glioblastoma multiforme. TCRdb itself ran the multiplex PCR reads through MiXCR, one entry per CDR3 protein. The data hold 15,000 to 20,000 distinct CDR3 sequences, with 60% to 80% observed a single time. Material: peripheral blood. The receptors were gathered from a male donor with glioblastoma. Both conserved end residues are part of each CDR3. A D gene is named only where the DNA matches it firmly. The size of a clone is reported for some rows only, either as once, few or many, or as a class for expanded clones.

J gene | clone size | V gene | D gene | CDR3 protein | CDR3 DNA
TRBJ2-2 | NA | TRBV2 | NA | CASSEKESGELFF | TGTGCCAGCAGTGAAAAGGAGTCCGGGGAGCTGTTTTTT
TRBJ2-3 | NA | TRBV7-3 | NA | CASGAGAGDTQYF | TGTGCCAGCGGAGCTGGGGCCGGGGATACGCAGTATTTT
TRBJ2-5 | NA | TRBV20-1 | TRBD2 | CSASLGLAAETQYF | TGCAGTGCTAGCCTAGGACTAGCCGCCGAGACCCAGTACTTC
TRBJ2-5 | NA | TRBV7-9 | NA | CASSLSAGGQETQYF | TGTGCCAGCAGCTTATCCGCAGGCGGCCAAGAGACCCAGTACTTC
TRBJ2-3 | NA | TRBV29-1 | NA | CSVEGGVSADTQYF | TGCAGCGTTGAAGGCGGGGTTAGCGCAGATACGCAGTACTTT
TRBJ2-1 | NA | TRBV11-3 | NA | CASSSRGEVVQFF | TGTGCCAGCAGCTCTAGGGGGGAGGTTGTGCAGTTCTTC
TRBJ2-1 | many | TRBV5-4 | TRBD2 | CASTGAGGGVNEQFF | TGTGCCAGTACAGGAGCGGGGGGAGGGGTGAATGAGCAGTTCTTC
TRBJ1-5 | NA | TRBV11-2 | TRBD1 | CASSFLSGGQPQHF | TGTGCCAGCAGCTTTTTGTCAGGGGGTCAGCCCCAGCATTTT
TRBJ2-3 | NA | TRBV11-2 | NA | CASSLGANLNTDTQYF | TGTGCCAGCAGCTTAGGTGCCAATCTAAACACAGATACACAGTATTTT
TRBJ2-6 | NA | TRBV6-1 | NA | CASSEGLWAAGANVLTF | TGTGCCAGCAGTGAAGGTTTGTGGGCTGCTGGGGCCAACGTTCTGACTTTC
TRBJ2-4 | NA | TRBV6-1 | NA | CVSSPGTWGVTNIQYF | TGTGTCAGCAGCCCCGGGACATGGGGTGTTACAAACATTCAGTACTTC
TRBJ2-7 | NA | TRBV11-2 | NA | CASSLTSQYYEQYF | TGTGCCAGCAGCCTAACGAGCCAGTACTACGAGCAGTACTTC
TRBJ1-2 | NA | TRBV20-1 | TRBD1 | CSALFKQGYGYTF | TGCAGTGCGTTGTTCAAACAGGGGTATGGCTACACCTTC
TRBJ1-1 | few | TRBV6-5 | NA | CASSTGPSAEAFF | TGTGCCAGCAGTACAGGGCCGAGTGCTGAAGCGTTCTTT
TRBJ1-1 | NA | TRBV20-1 | NA | CSARLAGTEAFF | TGCAGTGCTCGCTTGGCCGGGACTGAAGCTTTCTTT
TRBJ2-7 | many | TRBV5-1 | NA | CASSLGPADEQYF | TGCGCCAGCAGCTTAGGGCCGGCTGACGAGCAGTACTTC
TRBJ2-7 | NA | TRBV4-3 | TRBD2 | CASSPGTSGSYEQYF | TGCGCCAGCAGCCCCGGGACTAGCGGGAGTTACGAGCAGTACTTC
TRBJ2-1 | NA | TRBV10-1 | NA | CASSDPRTTNYNEQSF | TGCGCCAGCAGTGATCCAAGGACTACCAACTACAATGAGCAGTCCTTC
TRBJ2-3 | NA | TRBV20-1 | TRBD2 | CSAPRSSGSVGDMQYF | TGCAGTGCTCCCCGATCTAGCGGGAGTGTCGGAGATATGCAGTATTTT
TRBJ2-1 | NA | TRBV11-2 | NA | CASGLRVYNEQFF | TGTGCCAGCGGCTTAAGGGTCTACAATGAGCAGTTCTTC
TRBJ1-2 | NA | TRBV6-2/TRBV6-3 | NA | CASRPMLLGHFYGYTF | TGTGCCAGCAGACCTATGCTCCTGGGACACTTTTATGGCTACACCTTC
TRBJ2-7 | few | TRBV6-1 | TRBD2 | CASSEAGGSSYEQYF | TGTGCCAGCAGTGAAGCGGGAGGGAGCTCCTACGAGCAGTACTTC
TRBJ2-7 | NA | TRBV29-1 | NA | CSATSGGSYEQYF | TGCAGCGCTACTAGTGGGGGTTCCTACGAGCAGTACTTC
TRBJ2-2 | NA | TRBV5-1 | NA | CASSQTGIDTGSCFF | NA
TRBJ2-1 | NA | TRBV11-2 | NA | CAGGPLSGVHSELFF | TGTGCCGGCGGCCCCTTGTCGGGAGTTCACAGTGAGCTGTTCTTC
TRBJ1-1 | NA | TRBV7-9 | NA | CASSWGVMNTEAFF | TGTGCCAGCAGTTGGGGGGTTATGAACACTGAAGCTTTCTTT
TRBJ2-7 | NA | TRBV11-2 | TRBD2 | CVSSPRWGRLAGGGQYF | TGTGTCAGCAGCCCCCGGTGGGGCCGACTAGCGGGGGGGGGGCAGTACTTC
TRBJ2-7 | many | TRBV6-5 | NA | CASGKLQGAIPIEQYF | TGTGCCAGCGGGAAATTACAGGGTGCTATACCTATCGAGCAGTACTTC
TRBJ2-3 | once | TRBV20-1 | NA | CSARRPDGLVDTQYF | TGCAGTGCTAGACGCCCGGATGGCCTTGTGGATACGCAGTATTTT
TRBJ1-1 | NA | TRBV11-2 | NA | CASSLDIGGAEAFF | TGTGCCAGCAGCTTAGATATAGGGGGGGCTGAAGCTTTCTTT
TRBJ2-1 | NA | TRBV11-2 | TRBD2 | CASSSQFRGSGRAIEQFF | TGTGCCAGCAGCTCCCAATTCCGGGGTAGCGGGAGGGCCATTGAGCAGTTCTTC
TRBJ1-1 | NA | TRBV6-6 | NA | CASASHERDTEAFF | TGTGCCAGCGCGTCCCATGAGAGGGACACTGAAGCTTTCTTT
TRBJ2-7 | NA | TRBV11-1 | NA | CASSLVAGYEQYF | TGTGCCAGCAGCTTAGTCGCCGGATACGAGCAGTACTTC
TRBJ1-5 | many | TRBV6-1 | NA | CASSEYKAGNQPQHF | TGTGCCAGCAGTGAATACAAGGCGGGCAATCAGCCCCAGCATTTT
TRBJ2-2 | once | TRBV6-2/TRBV6-3 | TRBD1 | CDSSYFTGTGGIGELFF | TGTGATAGCAGTTACTTCACCGGGACAGGGGGGATCGGGGAGCTGTTTTTT
TRBJ2-4 | NA | TRBV11-2 | TRBD2 | CASMTLAGGVIQYF | TGTGCCAGCATGACGTTAGCGGGGGGAGTTATTCAGTACTTC
TRBJ2-6 | NA | TRBV6-2/TRBV6-3 | NA | CASSVGGGAFYSGANVLTF | TGTGCCAGCAGTGTTGGCGGGGGCGCCTTTTACTCTGGGGCCAACGTCCTGACTTTC
TRBJ2-2 | NA | TRBV11-2 | NA | CASSLYGEGELFF | TGTGCCAGCAGCTTATACGGGGAAGGGGAGCTGTTTTTT
TRBJ2-5 | many | TRBV29-1 | NA | CSVKGAREIQYF | TGCAGCGTTAAAGGGGCAAGAGAGATCCAGTACTTC
TRBJ2-3 | NA | TRBV28 | TRBD2 | CASSRTGGSTDTQYF | TGTGCCAGCAGTAGGACGGGAGGAAGCACAGATACGCAGTATTTT
TRBJ2-5 | NA | TRBV20-1 | NA | CSARDTQGETQYF | TGCAGTGCTAGAGATACCCAGGGGGAGACCCAGTACTTC
TRBJ2-3 | NA | TRBV11-3 | NA | CASNLTLSSDTQYF | TGTGCCAGCAACTTAACCTTAAGTTCGGATACGCAGTATTTT
TRBJ2-7 | NA | TRBV5-4 | NA | CASSRGLIYEQYF | TGTGCCAGCAGCCGGGGCTTGATCTACGAGCAGTACTTC
TRBJ2-2 | NA | TRBV11-3 | NA | CASSYAPARSEGAVF | TGTGCCAGCAGCTATGCCCCGGCCCGATCCGAAGGAGCTGTTTTT
TRBJ1-1 | NA | TRBV5-5 | TRBD1 | CASSVPDRANTEASF | TGTGCCAGCAGCGTACCGGACAGGGCGAACACTGAAGCTTCCTTT
TRBJ2-1 | NA | TRBV20-1 | TRBD2 | CSAPLAGVQEQSF | TGCAGTGCCCCACTAGCGGGAGTGCAAGAGCAGTCCTTC
TRBJ2-7 | NA | TRBV6-5 | NA | CASSYSMVAAYNEQYF | TGTGCCAGCAGTTACTCGATGGTAGCGGCCTACAATGAGCAGTACTTC
TRBJ2-1 | few | TRBV28 | TRBD2 | CASSTRLAGLHEQFF | TGTGCCAGCAGTACCCGACTAGCGGGGCTACATGAGCAGTTCTTC
TRBJ2-1 | NA | TRBV11-2 | NA | CASRKIRGIHNEQFF | TGTGCCAGCAGGAAAATTAGGGGGATACACAATGAACAGTTCTTC
TRBJ2-7 | NA | TRBV6-1 | NA | CASSEGPSYEQYF | TGTGCCAGCAGTGAAGGGCCCTCCTACGAGCAGTACTTC
TRBJ1-4 | few | TRBV27 | NA | CAIKMDDTDEKLFF | TGTGCCATCAAAATGGATGATACGGATGAAAAACTGTTTTTT
TRBJ1-1 | few | TRBV11-2 | NA | CASSPNKGTEAFF | TGTGCCAGCAGTCCTAATAAAGGCACTGAGGCTTTCTTT
TRBJ1-2 | few | TRBV29-1 | NA | CSVGVGSHGYTF | TGCAGCGTTGGGGTAGGGAGCCATGGCTACACCTTC